This passage covers 14 T cell receptor beta chains from one sample sequenced in a study of blood T cell repertoires in COVID-19. Clones were read by immunoSEQ multiplex PCR, and TCRdb kept only the in-frame ones, dropping some. The data contain a few hundred thousand clones, roughly 87% of them singletons. The sample consisted of PBMCs or T cells enriched from blood (not recorded which). These receptors were taken from a woman in her twenties or thirties who had recovered from COVID-19.

The rearrangement links TRBV4-1 to TRBJ2-7, with D perhaps matching TRBD1 (6 bases). Trimming removed 1 base from V and 2 bases from J, with 15 bases in between. The germline gives CDR1 MGHRA, CDR2 YSYEKL. This CDR3 is 16 amino acids long. CDR3 loop: CASSQGSDRPTYEQYF. As DNA, the CDR3 is TGCGCCAGCAGCCAAGGATCGGACAGACCCACCTACGAGCAGTACTTC.

A word on this clone: The same CDR3 is also encoded by other DNA sequences in this sample. The genes are TRBV10-1 and TRBJ2-3, with D tentatively TRBD1 (6 bases). Germline values: CDR1 WNHNN, CDR2 SYGVQD (reference sequence). The CDR3 loop spans 12 amino acids. Trimming shortened V by 3 bases and J by 5 bases, and 6 bases separated the two germline ends. CDR3 sequence reads: CASSDRGDTQYF. The CDR3, as DNA: TGCGCCAGCAGTGACAGGGGAGATACGCAGTATTTT.

The J gene is TRBJ1-1, the V gene TRBV28, with 7 positions matching TRBD1. The CDR3 has 15 amino acids. Germline V gene lookup returns CDR1 MDHEN and CDR2 SYDVKM. J was trimmed by 2 bases and V by 5 bases; bases with no gene match: 8. The CDR3 bases are TGTGCCAGCAGTCCTCTCGGGACAGCTAACACTGAAGCTTTCTTT. Protein sequence: CASSPLGTANTEAFF.

This chain's CDR3 is CASSLLGAGSSYEQYF. Written as DNA, the CDR3 is TGTGCCAGCAGTTTATTAGGGGCGGGGAGCTCCTACGAGCAGTACTTC. The chain couples TRBV28 to TRBJ2-7; D perhaps matches TRBD2 (6 bases). The ends were cut back, 1 base at V and 0 bases at J, with 13 bases in the middle. Germline lookup yields CDR1 MDHEN and CDR2 SYDVKM. The CDR3 consists of 16 residues.

This chain uses TRBV11-3 with TRBJ2-7; D might be TRBD1 (6 bases). The ends were cut back, 5 bases at V and 7 bases at J, with 15 bases in the middle. Germline V gene sequence: CDR1 SGHNT, CDR2 YENEEA. The CDR3 consists of 13 residues. CDR3 region: CASSRRGSGEQYF. The CDR3 bases are TGTGCCAGCAGCCGCAGGGGATCCGGTGAGCAGTACTTC.

The chain uses TRBV5-1 and TRBJ2-1; TRBD2 matches 9 bases. This CDR3 is 16 amino acids long. V was clipped by 2 bases and J by 5 bases; unmatched bases: 8. Germline values: CDR1 SGHRS, CDR2 YFSETQ. CDR3 in amino acids: CASSFVMASGDNEQFF. CDR3 bases: TGCGCCAGCAGCTTCGTTATGGCTAGCGGGGACAATGAGCAGTTCTTC.

This chain links TRBV6-5 with TRBJ1-3; 7 bases fit TRBD1. The CDR3 totals 15 residues. Losses at the gene ends were 6 bases for V and 4 bases for J; bases not matched to a gene: 9. Germline V gene data show CDR1 as MNHEY and CDR2 as SVGAGI. CDR3 nucleotide sequence: TGTGCCAGCAGCACAGGGGATTTAACGGGAAACACCATATATTTT. This codes for CASSTGDLTGNTIYF.

This sequence joins TRBV6-5 and TRBJ1-1; 7 bases map to TRBD1. Looked up from germline, CDR1 is MNHEY and CDR2 is SVGAGI. This CDR3 region has 13 residues. V trimming: 6 bases; J trimming: 9 bases; junction bases outside the gene matches: 10. In DNA form, the CDR3 reads TGTGCCAGCAGAAGGGGGCAGAGTTTAAAAGCTTTCTTT. Protein: CASRRGQSLKAFF.

The chain uses TRBV27 and TRBJ1-1; TRBD1 matches at 9 bases. Germline assignment: CDR1 MNHEY and CDR2 SMNVEV (reference sequence). Trimming at V came to 1 base and at J to 3 bases, leaving 3 bases not matched to a gene. The CDR3 extends over 15 amino acids. For the CDR3, the DNA is TGTGCCAGCAGTTTATTACAGGGGGCAGACACTGAAGCTTTCTTT. Translating gives CASSLLQGADTEAFF.

Points on this clone: Additional DNA sequences in this sample encode the identical CDR3. The rearrangement uses TRBV5-1 and TRBJ2-7; 9 bases are shared with TRBD2. The CDR3 totals 15 residues. The junction had 4 bases not matched to a gene; V was cut back by 2 bases and J by 1 base. The germline gives CDR1 SGHRS, CDR2 YFSETQ. CDR3 in amino acids: CASSLGLAGSYEQYF. As DNA, the CDR3 is TGCGCCAGCAGCTTAGGCCTAGCGGGGTCCTACGAGCAGTACTTC.

The chain combines TRBV27 with TRBJ2-3, with 11 positions matching TRBD2. V lost 2 bases and J lost 2; bases outside the gene matches: 3. This CDR3 spans 16 amino acids. CDR1 MNHEY and CDR2 SMNVEV come from the germline V gene (reference sequence). The CDR3 region is CASSLLSGRATDTQYF. CDR3 nucleotide sequence: TGTGCCAGCAGTTTACTTAGCGGGAGGGCCACAGATACGCAGTATTTT.

In the case of this clone: The sample contains more than one DNA sequence encoding this CDR3. This chain uses TRBV7-9 with TRBJ1-1; D may be TRBD1 (5 bases). The CDR3 spans 14 residues. V was shortened by 1 base and J by 1 base, with 7 bases between the two germline ends. Germline assignment: CDR1 SEHNR and CDR2 FQNEAQ (reference sequence). The CDR3 here is CASSLVGGNTEAFF. The CDR3 DNA reads TGTGCCAGCAGCTTAGTGGGGGGGAACACTGAAGCTTTCTTT.

J is TRBJ1-3 and V is TRBV7-9; no clear D. The CDR3 totals 16 residues. V shed 2 bases and J shed 1 base, with 12 bases lying between them. Looked up from germline, CDR1 is SEHNR and CDR2 is FQNEAQ (reference sequence). CDR3 nucleotides: TGTGCCAGCAGCTTACCTCTCCGACATTCTGGAAACACCATATATTTT. This sequence encodes CASSLPLRHSGNTIYF. The variable domain in full, completed from reference TRBV7-9 and TRBJ1-3, reads DTGVSQNPRHKITKRGQNVTFRCDPISEHNRLYWYRQTLGQGPEFLTYFQNEAQLEKSRLLSDRFSAERPKGSFSTLEIQRTEQGDSAMYLCASSLPLRHSGNTIYFGEGSWLTVV.

The chain is built from TRBV4-1 and TRBJ1-4; 7 bases are shared with TRBD1. The CDR3 sequence is 16 residues long. Trimming removed 0 bases from V and 8 bases from J; junction bases left unmatched: 9. From germline, CDR1 is MGHRA and CDR2 YSYEKL. In DNA, the CDR3 is TGCGCCAGCAGCCAAGATACCCAGGGGGTCAACGAAAAACTGTTTTTT. It yields the protein CASSQDTQGVNEKLFF.